These T cell receptor beta chains were read from a single sample in a study of shared clonotypes between healthy human individuals. Using immunoSEQ multiplex PCR, the repertoire was profiled, and TCRdb retains in-frame clones only, with some absent. Among approximately 2.1 million clones listed, approximately 95% were seen once. The sample comprised naive CD4+ T cells from PBMCs. The receptors originated from a man younger than 35 in good health. Some clones in this sample may be carry-over from other donors' samples. CDR3s include the opening cysteine and the closing phenylalanine or tryptophan. A D gene is named only where the DNA matches it firmly.

CDR3 length,V gene,J gene,D gene,CDR3 DNA,CDR3 protein
17,TRBV9,TRBJ2-1,TRBD2,TGTGCCAGCAGCACCCCCACGAGCGGGAGCTCCTACAATGAGCAGTTCTTC,CASSTPTSGSSYNEQFF
18,TRBV28,TRBJ1-5,NA,TGTGCCAGCAGTTTGCGGAGAACAAACGTTTATAGCAATCAGCCCCAGCATTTT,CASSLRRTNVYSNQPQHF
12,TRBV5-4,TRBJ2-7,NA,TGTGCCAGCAGCTCCGATAGTTACGAGCAGTACTTC,CASSSDSYEQYF
16,TRBV11-1,TRBJ2-7,TRBD1,TGTGCCAGCAGCTTACTCCCCCAGGGGGCATCCTACGAGCAGTACTTC,CASSLLPQGASYEQYF
12,TRBV7-3,TRBJ1-2,NA,TGTGCCAGCAGCTTAAGACAGGACCTATACACCTTC,CASSLRQDLYTF
15,TRBV7-8,TRBJ2-5,TRBD1,TGTGCCAGCAGCTTGTTCAGGGGGCGCGGGGAGACCCAGTACTTC,CASSLFRGRGETQYF
15,TRBV2,TRBJ2-1,NA,TGTGCCAGCAGTGAAGCGCGGGGTAGCTACAATGAGCAGTTCTTC,CASSEARGSYNEQFF
14,TRBV11-3,TRBJ2-1,NA,TGTGCCAGCAGCTTAGTAGGTAGTTCTAACGAGCAGTTCTTC,CASSLVGSSNEQFF
11,TRBV7-2,TRBJ2-4,NA,TGTGCCAGCAGCGAAACCGGGCTACAGTACTTC,CASSETGLQYF
13,TRBV5-5,TRBJ1-1,NA,TGTGCCAGCAGCTTGGGGACGAACACTGAAGCTTTCTTT,CASSLGTNTEAFF
15,TRBV5-4,TRBJ2-5,TRBD2,TGTGCCAGCAGCATTAGGACTAGCGGGACCGAGACCCAGTACTTC,CASSIRTSGTETQYF
15,TRBV5-1,TRBJ1-4,NA,TGCGCCAGCAGTCCGGCCTCGGGGGGCAGAGAAAAACTGTTTTTT,CASSPASGGREKLFF
15,TRBV6-1,TRBJ2-7,TRBD2,TGTGCCAGCGGAGAGCCGGGACTAGCGGTATACGAGCAGTACTTC,CASGEPGLAVYEQYF
17,TRBV5-1,TRBJ1-1,TRBD1,TGCGCCAGCAGCTTGGTCGGGACAGGGGGCTTGAACACTGAAGCTTTCTTT,CASSLVGTGGLNTEAFF
13,TRBV28,TRBJ1-2,NA,TGTGCCAGCAGCAGGCCGGCAGGGCTGGGAGGGACCTTC,CASSRPAGLGGTF
15,TRBV6-5,TRBJ2-2,NA,TGTGCCAGCAGTTACGTGACCTCCAACACCGGGGAGCTGTTTTTT,CASSYVTSNTGELFF